This T cell receptor beta chain was observed in a study of cytomegalovirus exposure and HLA in healthy donors. Study-wide results and limits: Among donors in an Asian-associated ancestry cluster, a later analysis reportedly found fewer N-insertions than the approximately 670-donor mean.

PCR primers comprised 60 Vbeta and 13 Jbeta primers. Produced via immunoSEQ multiplex PCR; TCRdb's table is partial and in-frame only. This sample has more than 150,000 clones; roughly 82% occur once, and the top ten carry less than 2%. Points on this clone: Antigen unknown.

Germline V CDR1 and CDR2: SGDLS, YYNGEE. Trimming shortened V by 0 bases and J by 0 bases, and 7 bases separated the two germline ends. The CDR3 has 15 amino acids. This TCR derives from a man aged 35 to 55 in good health and CMV-seronegative. The rearrangement links TRBV9 to TRBJ2-4; D call uncertain. Material: PBMCs. CDR3 in amino acids: CASSVDPIAKNIQYF. The CDR3 DNA follows: TGTGCCAGCAGCGTAGATCCAATAGCCAAAAACATTCAGTACTTC. Full variable domain (remainder filled in from reference TRBV9 and TRBJ2-4): DSGVTQTPKHLITATGQRVTLRCSPRSGDLSVYWYQQSLDQGLQFLIQYYNGEERAKGNILERFSAQQFPDLHSELNLSSLELGDSALYFCASSVDPIAKNIQYFGAGTRLSVL.